This T cell receptor (beta chain) came from a study of T cells in Graves' hyperthyroidism and ophthalmopathy. Study results and caveats: Most thyroid clonotypes expanded above 0.001 were also detected in blood.

Trimming removed 5 bases from V and 5 bases from J, with 10 bases in between. The CDR3 spans 13 residues. Germline loops: CDR1 SGHTA, CDR2 FQGNSA. Amplification of TCR beta CDR3 regions was performed using RNA transcripts as template. The TCR CDR3 was amplified in a first-round RT-PCR using the HTBI primer set. TCRdb itself ran the multiplex PCR reads through MiXCR, one entry per CDR3 protein. The repertoire consists of about 290,000 distinct CDR3 sequences, with about a sixth occurring once and the leading ten covering less than 70%. This clonotype was detected ten times or more. Its antigen is undetermined.

This clonotype originated in a woman aged 55 to 70 with Graves' ophthalmopathy. The source material was blood. The rearrangement links TRBV7-2 to TRBJ1-5; D gene uncertain. CDR3 amino acids: CASSAFRDQPQHF. DNA of the CDR3: TGTGCCAGCAGCGCGTTTAGAGATCAGCCCCAGCATTTT.